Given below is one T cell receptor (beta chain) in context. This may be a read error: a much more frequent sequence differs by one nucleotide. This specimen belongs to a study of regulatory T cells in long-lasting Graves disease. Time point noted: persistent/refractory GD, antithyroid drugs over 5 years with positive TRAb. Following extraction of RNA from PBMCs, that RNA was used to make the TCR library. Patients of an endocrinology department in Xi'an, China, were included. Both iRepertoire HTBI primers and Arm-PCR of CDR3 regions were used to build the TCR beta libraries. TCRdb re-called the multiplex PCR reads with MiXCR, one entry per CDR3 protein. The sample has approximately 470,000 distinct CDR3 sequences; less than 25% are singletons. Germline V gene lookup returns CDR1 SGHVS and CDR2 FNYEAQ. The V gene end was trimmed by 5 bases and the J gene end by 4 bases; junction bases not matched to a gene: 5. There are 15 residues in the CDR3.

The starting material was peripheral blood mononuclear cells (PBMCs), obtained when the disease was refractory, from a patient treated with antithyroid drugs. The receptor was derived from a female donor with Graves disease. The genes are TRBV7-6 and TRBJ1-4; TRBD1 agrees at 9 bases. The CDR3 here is CASSPAGQGNEKLFF. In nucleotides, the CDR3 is TGTGCCAGCAGCCCCGCGGGACAGGGTAATGAAAAACTGTTTTTT.